A single sample is the source of the 32 T cell receptor beta chains below, sequenced in a study of T cell responses to AZD1222 COVID-19 vaccine. TCRdb's copy holds only in-frame clones and misses some; the assay was immunoSEQ multiplex PCR. The table includes approximately 80,000 clones, 80% to 90% detected once. The material sequenced was peripheral blood, taken 28 days after the second AZD1222 dose. The receptors originated from an adult who received the AZD1222 COVID-19 vaccine.

The chain is built from TRBV10-3 and TRBJ2-7, with TRBD1 matching 9 bases. CDR3 length equals 14 residues. V was pared by 5 bases and J by 7 bases, with 9 bases of the junction left unmatched. Germline lookup yields CDR1 ENHRY and CDR2 SYGVKD. The CDR3 coding sequence is TGTGCCATCAGTCCGGGACAGGGCCAGGGAGAGCAGTACTTC. Encoded protein: CAISPGQGQGEQYF.

V gene TRBV4-3 combines with J gene TRBJ1-5; 8 bases are shared with TRBD1. This CDR3 region has 15 residues. Germline CDR1 reads LGHNA; CDR2 reads YSLEER. With V trimmed by 3 bases and J by 3 bases, 4 bases remained unmatched. The CDR3 bases are TGCGCCAGCAGCCAGAGACAGGGGATCAATCAGCCCCAGCATTTT. Protein product: CASSQRQGINQPQHF.

The chain joins TRBV6-5 to TRBJ2-1; D is possibly TRBD1 (5 bases). Per the germline V gene, CDR1 is MNHEY and CDR2 is SVGAGI. This CDR3 region has 15 residues. The V and J ends lost 7 bases and 2 bases respectively, with 15 bases between them. Here the CDR3 DNA reads TGTGCCAGCAAGGGGAACCGGGTTACCTACAATGAGCAGTTCTTC. This encodes CASKGNRVTYNEQFF.

This clone was seen a few times. In nucleotides, the CDR3 is TGTGCCAGCAGTTTTAGTGCCCAGGGGGAGCAGTACGTC. Residues: CASSFSAQGEQYV. The chain links TRBV7-9 to TRBJ2-7, with a tentative D call TRBD1 (6 bases). V gave up 6 bases and J gave up 7 bases, with 16 bases separating them. The CDR3 spans 13 residues. Germline V lookup: CDR1 SEHNR, CDR2 FQNEAQ (reference sequence).

The V call is TRBV5-1, the J call TRBJ2-1, with a weak D call TRBD1 (6 bases). Trimming removed 2 bases from V and 4 bases from J, with 7 bases in between. The CDR3 runs to 13 residues. Germline V gene lookup returns CDR1 SGHRS and CDR2 YFSETQ. The CDR3 DNA follows: TGCGCCAGCAGCTTCGGACAGTACAATGAGCAGTTCTTC. Its protein product is CASSFGQYNEQFF.

This chain uses TRBV27 with TRBJ2-1; 12 bases agree with TRBD1. The CDR3 contains 15 residues. J gave up 10 bases and V 6 bases, and 10 bases lay outside the gene matches. The germline CDR1 and CDR2 sequences are MNHEY and SMNVEV (reference sequence). The chain's CDR3 is CASSTPGQGASEQFF. CDR3 coding DNA: TGTGCCAGCAGCACACCGGGACAGGGGGCGTCGGAGCAGTTCTTC.

The rearrangement links TRBV20-1 to TRBJ2-1; D is uncertain. Germline values: CDR1 DFQATT, CDR2 SNEGSKA (reference sequence). Trimming took 0 bases from V and 11 from J, leaving 8 bases between them. The CDR3 spans 11 residues. The DNA for the CDR3 is TGCAGTGCTAGAGATCGGGCCCAGCAGTTCTTC. Residues: CSARDRAQQFF.

The chain combines TRBV4-3 with TRBJ1-4; no clear D gene. The CDR3 length is 15 residues. The V end lost 0 bases, the J end lost 5 bases, and 10 bases lay between the germline ends. Germline loops: CDR1 LGHNA, CDR2 YSLEER. CDR3 sequence reads: CASSQEAVTNEKLFF. DNA for the CDR3: TGCGCCAGCAGCCAAGAGGCAGTAACGAATGAAAAACTGTTTTTT.

The rearrangement uses TRBV6-5 and TRBJ1-1; D is possibly TRBD1 (5 bases). This CDR3 spans 15 amino acids. The germline CDR1 and CDR2 sequences are MNHEY and SVGAGI. The V end lost 5 bases, the J end lost 4 bases, and 17 bases lay between the germline ends. The CDR3 nucleotides read TGTGCCAGCAGTCCCCAGGGTGGAGTCGGCACTGAAGCTTTCTTT. It is translated as CASSPQGGVGTEAFF.

The chain carries TRBV28 and TRBJ1-1; the D gene is possibly TRBD1 (5 bases). The V and J ends lost 2 bases and 5 bases respectively, with 9 bases between them. Germline loops: CDR1 MDHEN, CDR2 SYDVKM. The CDR3 covers 13 residues. DNA of the CDR3: TGTGCCAGCAGTTTAAATGGGGGAACTGAAGCTTTCTTT. It specifies CASSLNGGTEAFF.

The rearrangement uses TRBV10-3 and TRBJ2-7, with TRBD2 matching over 9 bases. The CDR3 extends over 13 amino acids. The germline V gene has CDR1 ENHRY and CDR2 SYGVKD. The V segment lost 3 bases and the J segment 4 bases; nucleotides outside the gene matches: 1. CDR3 sequence: CAISDLAGYEQYF. CDR3 nucleotide sequence: TGTGCCATCAGTGACCTAGCGGGGTACGAGCAGTACTTC.

The chain combines TRBV3-1 (or the pseudogene TRBV3-2) with TRBJ1-1, with D maybe TRBD1 (5 bases). The germline V gene has CDR1 LGHDT and CDR2 YNNKEL (reference sequence). This CDR3 comprises 14 residues. Trimming took off 4 bases at V and 1 base at J, with 10 bases between the two ends. The CDR3 protein is CASSLAGKNTEAFF. The CDR3 DNA sequence: TGTGCCAGCAGCCTAGCAGGGAAGAACACTGAAGCTTTCTTT.

This chain links TRBV10-3 with TRBJ1-2; a possible D gene is TRBD1 (5 bases). Deletions cut 3 bases from V and 4 bases from J, with 9 bases between. Germline CDR1 ENHRY, CDR2 SYGVKD. The CDR3 extends over 13 amino acids. CDR3 protein: CAISDERGYGYTF. The CDR3 coding sequence is TGTGCCATCAGTGACGAGAGGGGCTATGGCTACACCTTC.

The V and J genes are TRBV29-1 and TRBJ2-7; tentatively, D is TRBD1 (6 bases). The germline CDR1 and CDR2 sequences are SQVTM and ANQGSEA. Trimming took off 5 bases at V and 0 bases at J, with 14 bases between the two ends. The length of the CDR3 is 14 residues. The CDR3 spells CSVRLTGSSYEQYF. CDR3 coding DNA: TGCAGCGTTAGACTTACAGGGAGCTCCTACGAGCAGTACTTC.

The rearrangement links TRBV6-5 to TRBJ1-1, with TRBD1 identical over 8 bases. The germline gives CDR1 MNHEY, CDR2 SVGAGI. The V gene end was trimmed by 5 bases and the J gene end by 1 base; junction bases not matched to a gene: 3. The CDR3 runs to 14 residues. The CDR3 is CASSRQGTNTEAFF. DNA of the CDR3: TGTGCCAGCAGTCGACAGGGGACGAACACTGAAGCTTTCTTT.

J is TRBJ1-5 and V is TRBV19; D unclear. This CDR3 is built from 13 residues. V lost 8 bases to trimming and J lost 0 bases, with 8 bases between them. In germline, CDR1 is LNHDA, CDR2 SQIVND (reference sequence). CDR3 in amino acids: CASGVSSNQPQHF. CDR3 bases: TGTGCCAGTGGCGTTAGTAGCAATCAGCCCCAGCATTTT. Full variable domain (outside the CDR3, taken from reference TRBV19 and TRBJ1-5): DGGITQSPKYLFRKEGQNVTLSCEQNLNHDAMYWYRQDPGQGLRLIYYSQIVNDFQKGDIAEGYSVSREKKESFPLTVTSAQKNPTAFYLCASGVSSNQPQHFGDGTRLSIL.

The rearrangement joins TRBV15 to TRBJ2-1, with TRBD2 as a possible D gene (5 bases). In germline, CDR1 is LNHNV, CDR2 YYDKDF (reference sequence). The CDR3 runs 14 residues. The V gene lost 1 base and the J gene lost 11 bases, with 15 bases spanning the gap. As DNA, the CDR3 is TGTGCCACCAGCAGAGTGGACCAGCGGAGGCAGCAGTTCTTC. This codes for CATSRVDQRRQQFF.

The chain links TRBV6-6 to TRBJ1-1, with 9 bases that match TRBD1. J lost 6 bases, V lost 2 bases, and 7 bases had no gene match. This CDR3 is 15 amino acids long. Germline-derived CDR1 and CDR2 are MNHNY and SVGAGI (reference sequence). The CDR3 loop is CASSYPGTGKPEAFF. CDR3 DNA sequence: TGTGCCAGCAGTTACCCCGGGACAGGGAAGCCTGAAGCTTTCTTT.

The chain is built from TRBV3-1 (or the pseudogene TRBV3-2) and TRBJ1-6; D may be TRBD1 (5 bases). Trimming pared 4 bases from V and 7 bases from J, leaving 11 bases between. The germline gives CDR1 LGHDT, CDR2 YNNKEL (reference sequence). This CDR3 comprises 14 residues. The CDR3 region has the DNA TGTGCCAGCAGCCCGACAGAAAACAATTCACCCCTCCACTTT. Amino acids: CASSPTENNSPLHF.

The chain couples TRBV12-3 or TRBV12-4 to TRBJ1-1; no reliable D call. Trimming pared 6 bases from V and 2 bases from J, leaving 7 bases between. The CDR3 loop spans 12 amino acids. As DNA, the CDR3 is TGTGCCAGCAGACAAACTAACACTGAAGCTTTCTTT. It encodes CASRQTNTEAFF.

The CDR3 nucleotides read TGTGCCAGCAGCTCCCGGGAGGACAGGATACGTGAAAAACTGTTTTTT. Amino acids: CASSSREDRIREKLFF. The chain has TRBV5-4 and TRBJ1-4; 7 bases are shared with TRBD1. V lost 3 bases and J lost 7; bases outside the gene matches: 12. The germline CDR1 and CDR2 sequences are SGHNT and YYREEE (reference sequence). The CDR3 has 16 residues.

The J gene is TRBJ2-7, the V gene TRBV7-9, with D possibly matching TRBD1 (5 bases). Trimming shortened V by 0 bases and J by 6 bases, and 12 bases separated the two germline ends. Germline assignment: CDR1 SEHNR and CDR2 FQNEAQ (reference sequence). The CDR3 length is 14 residues. For the CDR3, the DNA is TGTGCCAGCAGCTTAGCGATATCAGGGCTCGAGCAGTACTTC. This translates into CASSLAISGLEQYF.

The chain employs TRBV6-5 and TRBJ1-2, with no clear D. Trimming pared 9 bases from V and 2 bases from J, leaving 13 bases between. This CDR3 contains 13 residues. The germline V gene has CDR1 MNHEY and CDR2 SVGAGI. The CDR3 coding sequence is TGTGCCAGTACGGTAGGGAAAAACTATGGCTACACCTTC. Its protein is CASTVGKNYGYTF.

The chain carries TRBV2 and TRBJ2-2, with 7 positions matching TRBD1. This CDR3 region has 17 residues. J lost 5 bases, V lost 3 bases, and 12 bases had no gene match. CDR1 and CDR2 from the germline V gene are SNHLY and FYNNEI. CDR3 region: CASSEQRGTVLTGELFF. CDR3 coding DNA: TGTGCCAGCAGTGAGCAAAGGGGGACAGTACTAACCGGGGAGCTGTTTTTT.

This rearrangement joins TRBV9 to TRBJ2-7; TRBD2 matches 9 bases. Per germline, CDR1 SGDLS and CDR2 YYNGEE. V lost 0 bases, J lost 7 bases, and 5 bases stayed unmatched. The CDR3 consists of 14 residues. The CDR3 is CASSVEPGLAEQYF. The DNA of the CDR3 is TGTGCCAGCAGCGTAGAACCGGGACTAGCAGAGCAGTACTTC.

This chain connects TRBV6-5 to TRBJ1-5; possibly TRBD1 for D (6 bases). The length of the CDR3 is 14 residues. The V and J ends lost 2 bases and 7 bases respectively, with 12 bases between them. In germline, CDR1 is MNHEY, CDR2 SVGAGI. The CDR3 protein is CASSYQGGGQPQHF. CDR3 nucleotide sequence: TGTGCCAGCAGTTACCAGGGAGGGGGGCAGCCCCAGCATTTT.

This clone was recorded once. The sample holds other DNA sequences that translate to the same CDR3. CDR3 sequence: CASSVSGGSYNEQFF. The CDR3 DNA reads as TGTGCCAGCAGCGTTTCCGGAGGTTCCTACAATGAGCAGTTCTTC. The J gene is TRBJ2-1, the V gene TRBV9; perhaps TRBD2 as D (5 bases). The germline V gene encodes CDR1 SGDLS and CDR2 YYNGEE. Trimming took 2 bases from V and 1 from J, leaving 10 bases between them. This CDR3 spans 15 amino acids.

The chain joins TRBV25-1 to TRBJ1-1, with D hard to call. The CDR3 is 13 amino acids. In germline, CDR1 is MGHDK, CDR2 SYGVNS. Trimming took off 6 bases at V and 2 bases at J, with 10 bases between the two ends. This CDR3 reads CASSRTANTEAFF. The CDR3, as DNA: TGTGCCAGCAGCCGGACGGCCAACACTGAAGCTTTCTTT. Full variable domain (rest looked up from reference TRBV25-1 and TRBJ1-1): EADIYQTPRYLVIGTGKKITLECSQTMGHDKMYWYQQDPGMELHLIHYSYGVNSTEKGDLSSESTVSRIRTEHFPLTLESARPSHTSQYLCASSRTANTEAFFGQGTRLTVV.

The J gene is TRBJ1-4, the V gene TRBV12-3 or TRBV12-4, with D unresolved. The CDR3 loop spans 12 amino acids. Trimming stripped 0 bases from V and 10 bases from J, with 6 bases between. CDR3 sequence (DNA): TGTGCCAGCAGTTTAGCTCCGGGAAAACTGTTTTTT. Translation: CASSLAPGKLFF.

The V call is TRBV28, the J call TRBJ1-2; TRBD1 might be the D (6 bases). Germline V CDR1 and CDR2: MDHEN, SYDVKM. Trimming stripped 7 bases from V and 5 bases from J, with 17 bases between. The CDR3 has 14 residues. The CDR3 DNA sequence: TGTGCCAGCATTGAGGGGGGGGCTGGGTATGGCTACACCTTC. Translation: CASIEGGAGYGYTF.

The V and J genes are TRBV3-1 (or the pseudogene TRBV3-2) and TRBJ1-3, with TRBD1 matching over 10 bases. After removal of 4 bases from V and 3 bases from J, the junction contained 6 bases not matched to a gene. The germline V gene encodes CDR1 LGHDT and CDR2 YNNKEL (reference sequence). The CDR3 sequence is 16 residues long. The CDR3 sequence: CASSLGTGAFGNTIYF. The CDR3 DNA sequence: TGTGCCAGCAGCCTAGGGACAGGGGCATTTGGAAACACCATATATTTT.

The chain's CDR3 is CASSQEGARNTEAFF. CDR3 DNA sequence: TGCGCCAGCAGCCAAGAAGGGGCGCGAAACACTGAAGCTTTCTTT. This chain connects TRBV4-1 to TRBJ1-1, with D perhaps matching TRBD1 (5 bases). V was trimmed by 0 bases and J by 2 bases, leaving 10 bases between them. The CDR3 contains 15 residues. Germline V gene data show CDR1 as MGHRA and CDR2 as YSYEKL.